These 20 T cell receptor beta chains originate from one sample sequenced in a study of human T cells and chemical hapten exposure. Time point here: patch test 2, 6 weeks after DPC sensitization. The treatment is: therapeutic diphenylcyclopropenone sensitization with weekly scalp DPC. TCRdb reanalysed the RACE reads using MiXCR and keeps one entry per CDR3 protein. The sample lists about 55,000 distinct CDR3 sequences, 8.5% to 10% seen once, with about 1.7% in the top ten. The input for sequencing was whole blood, taken in connection with sensitization to the hapten diphenylcyclopropenone (DPC). The receptors here all came from a woman between 50 and 59 years old with alopecia areata. Some clones in this sample may be carry-over from other donors' samples.

V usage is TRBV29-1 and J usage is TRBJ2-3, with 8 positions matching TRBD1. V trimming: 5 bases; J trimming: 6 bases; junction bases outside the gene matches: 7. Germline CDR1 is SQVTM and CDR2 is ANQGSEA. This CDR3 contains 13 residues. The CDR3 nucleotides are TGCAGCGTTCACAGGACAGGGACGGATACGCAGTATTTT. The encoded protein is CSVHRTGTDTQYF.

This sequence joins TRBV29-1 and TRBJ1-1; 8 bases align to TRBD1. The CDR3 contains 14 residues. The ends lost 7 bases at V and 3 bases at J; junction bases unmatched: 10. Looked up from germline, CDR1 is SQVTM and CDR2 is ANQGSEA. The CDR3 DNA reads TGCAGCGCTGGACAGGGTCTGGGGGACACTGAAGCTTTCTTT. It translates to CSAGQGLGDTEAFF.

Many counts were recorded for this clonotype. V gene TRBV18 combines with J gene TRBJ1-4; TRBD1 agrees at 7 bases. The CDR3 extends over 20 amino acids. The V gene end was trimmed by 4 bases and the J gene end by 0 bases; junction bases not matched to a gene: 17. Germline CDR1 and CDR2: KGHSH and LQKENI. CDR3 protein: CASSLNAAWDSLTTNEKLFF. The CDR3 nucleotides are TGTGCCAGCTCACTGAACGCCGCTTGGGACAGCCTCACAACTAATGAAAAACTGTTTTTT.

V is TRBV6-6 and J is TRBJ1-1; 10 bases line up with TRBD1. V dropped 4 bases and J dropped 5; count of bases not matched to a gene: 7. CDR1 is MNHNY, CDR2 SVGAGI, per germline (reference sequence). The CDR3 spans 15 residues. This CDR3 is CASSSRQGATTEAFF. The DNA of the CDR3 is TGTGCCAGCAGTTCCAGACAGGGGGCGACGACTGAAGCTTTCTTT.

This clonotype was seen ten or more times. This chain connects TRBV5-1 to TRBJ2-7; the match to TRBD1 covers 7 bases. J lost 2 bases, V lost 0 bases, and 2 bases had no gene match. The CDR3 runs to 14 residues. Germline-derived CDR1 and CDR2 are SGHRS and YFSETQ. The CDR3 coding sequence is TGCGCCAGCAGCTTGGCCCAGGGGGCCTACGAGCAGTACTTC. This codes for CASSLAQGAYEQYF. The whole variable domain, remainder taken from reference TRBV5-1 and TRBJ2-7, is KAGVTQTPRYLIKTRGQQVTLSCSPISGHRSVSWYQQTPGQGLQFLFEYFSETQRNKGNFPGRFSGRQFSNSRSEMNVSTLELGDSALYLCASSLAQGAYEQYFGPGTRLTVT.

There are many counts of this clonotype. The chain is built from TRBV5-4 and TRBJ2-3; 8 nucleotides line up with TRBD2. From germline, CDR1 is SGHNT and CDR2 YYREEE (reference sequence). This CDR3 is 18 amino acids long. The ends lost 2 bases at V and 6 bases at J; junction bases unmatched: 17. In DNA, the CDR3 is TGTGCCAGCAGCTTAGTCACCTTTAGCGGGGCGACAAGGGATACGCAGTATTTT. The encoded protein is CASSLVTFSGATRDTQYF.

This clonotype was seen a few times. The chain links TRBV27 to TRBJ2-7, with no clear D. Trimming took off 6 bases at V and 0 bases at J, with 9 bases between the two ends. In germline, CDR1 is MNHEY, CDR2 SMNVEV (reference sequence). CDR3 size: 13 residues. The CDR3 DNA sequence: TGTGCCAGCAGGGACGGTAACTCCTACGAGCAGTACTTC. Encoded protein: CASRDGNSYEQYF.

This clonotype was counted ten times or more. The chain combines TRBV18 with TRBJ1-1; D ambiguous. Trimming took off 1 base at V and 0 bases at J, with 3 bases between the two ends. The CDR3 totals 13 residues. CDR1 and CDR2 from the germline V gene are KGHSH and LQKENI. This CDR3 reads CASSPQVNTEAFF. Here the CDR3 DNA reads TGTGCCAGCTCACCACAGGTGAACACTGAAGCTTTCTTT.

V and J are TRBV4-3 and TRBJ2-3; TRBD1 aligns across 7 bases. J gave up 1 base and V 0 bases, and 7 bases lay outside the gene matches. The CDR3 totals 17 residues. From germline, CDR1 is LGHNA and CDR2 YSLEER. CDR3 DNA sequence: TGCGCCAGCAGCCAAGATTTCGGAACAGGGGGCACAGATACGCAGTATTTT. Protein product: CASSQDFGTGGTDTQYF.

A few counts support this clonotype. The rearrangement joins TRBV9 to TRBJ2-1; possibly TRBD2 for D (6 bases). The CDR3 covers 13 residues. Trimming removed 3 bases from V and 6 bases from J, with 10 bases in between. Germline lookup yields CDR1 SGDLS and CDR2 YYNGEE. The CDR3 DNA follows: TGTGCCAGCAGCGCTGGGGGGTTCAATGAGCAGTTCTTC. It is translated as CASSAGGFNEQFF. Drawing the rest from reference TRBV9 and TRBJ2-1, the complete variable domain is DSGVTQTPKHLITATGQRVTLRCSPRSGDLSVYWYQQSLDQGLQFLIQYYNGEERAKGNILERFSAQQFPDLHSELNLSSLELGDSALYFCASSAGGFNEQFFGPGTRLTVL.

This clonotype was seen many times. The chain uses TRBV6-1 and TRBJ1-1; the match to TRBD1 covers 8 bases. This CDR3 region has 15 residues. Germline V lookup: CDR1 MNHNS, CDR2 SASEGT. Trimming removed 4 bases from V and 1 base from J; junction bases left unmatched: 5. For the CDR3, the DNA is TGTGCCAGCAGTGCTTTCACAGGGGGGAACACTGAAGCTTTCTTT. This translates into CASSAFTGGNTEAFF.

This clonotype has a count of ten or more. This chain links TRBV28 with TRBJ1-1; weak D call: TRBD1 (5 bases). Deletions cut 3 bases from V and 1 base from J, with 9 bases between. The CDR3 is 14 amino acids. Germline V gives CDR1 MDHEN, CDR2 SYDVKM. The CDR3: CASSLNRPNTEAFF. CDR3 DNA: TGTGCCAGCAGTTTGAACAGGCCGAACACTGAAGCTTTCTTT. Supplemented by reference TRBV28 and TRBJ1-1, the full variable domain reads DVKVTQSSRYLVKRTGEKVFLECVQDMDHENMFWYRQDPGLGLRLIYFSYDVKMKEKGDIPEGYSVSREKKERFSLILESASTNQTSMYLCASSLNRPNTEAFFGQGTRLTVV.

V and J are TRBV10-3 and TRBJ1-2, with D perhaps TRBD1 (6 bases). V lost 7 bases and J 0 bases, leaving 9 bases between the germline ends. The CDR3 spans 13 residues. In germline, CDR1 is ENHRY, CDR2 SYGVKD. CDR3 residues: CAITPGANYGYTF. The CDR3 DNA follows: TGTGCCATCACCCCAGGGGCTAACTATGGCTACACCTTC.

Only a few counts were recorded for this clonotype. The chain is built from TRBV29-1 and TRBJ1-2, with no clear D. Germline assignment: CDR1 SQVTM and CDR2 ANQGSEA. Between the trimmed V and J ends, which lost 0 bases and 4 bases, there was a span of 9 bases. The CDR3 loop spans 13 amino acids. As DNA, the CDR3 is TGCAGCGTTGAAGATCACCCCAGCTATGGCTACACCTTC. It encodes CSVEDHPSYGYTF.

The CDR3 protein is CASSLAEDRWYSNQPQHF. The CDR3 DNA reads TGTGCCAGCAGCTTAGCTGAGGACAGGTGGTATAGCAATCAGCCCCAGCATTTT. The chain links TRBV7-8 to TRBJ1-5; TRBD1 aligns across 7 bases. V was pared by 0 bases and J by 0 bases, with 8 bases of the junction left unmatched. In germline, CDR1 is SGHVS, CDR2 FQNEAQ. This CDR3 is built from 18 residues.

This clonotype showed up just a few times. The genes are TRBV29-1 and TRBJ1-5, with TRBD1 as a possible D gene (5 bases). Germline assignment: CDR1 SQVTM and CDR2 ANQGSEA. The CDR3 contains 12 residues. V lost 4 bases and J 10 bases, leaving 14 bases between the germline ends. In DNA form, the CDR3 reads TGCAGCGTTGGAGTAGGGGCCGAACCCCAGCATTTT. Amino acids: CSVGVGAEPQHF.

This clonotype was seen many times. The gene calls are TRBV28 and TRBJ1-1; 8 nucleotides match TRBD1. V shed 7 bases and J 3 bases; nucleotides not matched to a gene: 16. The length of the CDR3 is 17 residues. CDR1 and CDR2 (germline): MDHEN, SYDVKM. The CDR3 loop reads CASITPGRTGPDTEAFF. Here the CDR3 DNA reads TGTGCCAGCATCACGCCTGGGCGGACAGGGCCGGACACTGAAGCTTTCTTT.

Only a few counts were recorded for this clonotype. The rearrangement joins TRBV7-2 to TRBJ2-7; TRBD1 matches at 7 bases. This CDR3 contains 14 residues. Trimming cost V 1 base and J 3 bases; bases outside gene matches: 3. The germline CDR1 and CDR2 sequences are SGHTA and FQGNSA. The CDR3 bases are TGTGCCAGCAGCTTAGGGGCAGGGGGCTACGAGCAGTACTTC. This encodes CASSLGAGGYEQYF.

V is TRBV28 and J is TRBJ1-5; D might be TRBD1 (6 bases). This CDR3 contains 16 residues. The V gene's germline CDR1 is MDHEN and CDR2 SYDVKM. Trimming removed 4 bases from V and 1 base from J, with 14 bases in between. CDR3 in amino acids: CASSSEQGESNQPQHF. CDR3 DNA sequence: TGTGCCAGCAGTTCGGAACAGGGAGAGAGCAATCAGCCCCAGCATTTT.

This clonotype showed up just a few times. This rearrangement joins TRBV28 to TRBJ1-1, with TRBD1 as a possible D gene (6 bases). The V gene lost 8 bases and the J gene lost 6 bases, with 25 bases spanning the gap. This CDR3 has 16 amino acids. The germline V gene encodes CDR1 MDHEN and CDR2 SYDVKM. The CDR3 here is CASGSQIGGFWSEAFF. The DNA of the CDR3 is TGTGCCAGCGGATCGCAGATTGGGGGCTTTTGGTCTGAAGCTTTCTTT.